This record concerns one T cell receptor beta chain sequence. Its target antigen remains unknown. Base qualities are missing; no much larger clone stands one base away. V loses 5 bases at its end and J loses 6 bases; junction bases beyond the gene matches: 8. From its cysteine to its phenylalanine, the CDR3 spans 16 amino acids. The read is trimmed to its CDR3 DNA, 48 bases read in frame from base 1. In the germline V gene (reference sequence), CDR1 corresponds to MNHEY and CDR2 to SMNVEV. TCRbeta CDR3 regions were amplified from genomic DNA using the immunoSEQ Assay, a bias-controlled multiplex PCR. The paper's processing steps were these. Nucleated cell counts per sample were estimated from amplification of reference gene primers within the assay. Sequence reads were collapsed and filtered to measure the absolute abundance of every unique TCRbeta CDR3 rearrangement. Productive Simpson clonality was computed per sample as the square root of Simpson's diversity index over productive rearrangements. TCRdb limited this immuneACCESS table to in-frame rearrangements with V and J called. A share of clones is missing; checked studies link under half to unresolved V genes, and the rest is unexplained. The DNA gave D and trimming, while V, J and clone size come from that table. The table for this sample lists hundreds of thousands of clones; 80% of them were counted only once. Together, the top ten hold about 4.3% of the sample.

This sample is part of a study of blood T cell repertoires in COVID-19 (dated by TCRdb to 2018 to 2021). For the study in its entirety: Samples covering the acute and convalescent phases of COVID-19 were provided by collaborators in the United States, Italy and Spain. A freely available public database, intended as a resource for researchers studying the immune response to SARS-CoV-2, is where the repertoires were released. The samples were drawn from the first 160 participants of the ongoing ImmuneRACE study and from over 950 subjects provided by 6 global collaborators. Where available, HLA class I and class II types were obtained from metadata supplied by the sample provider rather than from assay-based typing. Deeply sampled blood TCRbeta repertoires from subjects exposed to, actively infected with, or recovered from COVID-19 were included in the dataset. The prospective study material was composed of cDNA or gDNA derived from T cells, B-cell-depleted T cells, or PBMCs. A de-identified subject ID, COVID-19 status, age in years and sex were almost always included in the sample metadata.

The research as a whole found: The quantity of clinical and demographic metadata differed by source and by participant and was supplied without curation.

Participants in the prospective study were enrolled through a virtual design, were aged about 18 to 90 years, and lived in approximately 25 United States geographic areas. In the prospective study, cohorts were assigned on the basis of participant-reported clinical history obtained from a screening survey and a study questionnaire. In the prospective study, mobile phlebotomists collected whole blood, serum and a nasopharyngeal or oropharyngeal swab from each participant. Over a roughly two-month period, participants in the prospective study had the option of providing additional blood draws and questionnaires. Before DNA extraction, blood samples from the prospective study were shipped at room temperature or frozen.

The TCR comes from a young man with acute COVID-19. The chain is made from TRBV27 and TRBJ2-3; 13 junctional bases match TRBD2. Sequencing used PBMCs or T cells enriched from blood (not recorded which). The base sequence is TGTGCCAGCAGTCTTGGACTAGCGGGGGCGGGGGATACGCAGTATTTT. It translates to CASSLGLAGAGDTQYF.